The clone carrying this TCR beta chain was found a few times. Its specificity is unknown. The source of the sample is a study of beta chain features in type 1 diabetes. TCRB transcripts that were expressed got sequenced, as all of the isolated RNA had been reverse transcribed. Some clones are missing from TCRdb's copy, which holds only in-frame ones; the method was immunoSEQ multiplex PCR. Of some 350,000 clones listed, roughly 13% are singletons. Study conclusions and caveats: In patients and controls equally, PCR might favor templates that are shorter. Moderately but significantly shorter TCRB CDR3s were found in Type 1 diabetes patients in all four CD4+ subsets. The study found that naive, central memory and Treg TCRB repertoires appeared more similar in patients than in healthy donors.

One heparinised draw of blood, averaging roughly 120 mL, came from each donor. The J segment lost 6 bases and the V segment lost 7 bases, leaving 8 bases of the junction unmatched. There are 13 residues in the CDR3. Germline CDR1 SNHLY, CDR2 FYNNEI. The source material was naive CD4+ T cells from blood. The source is a woman between 18 and 30 years old with type 1 diabetes. This sequence joins TRBV2 and TRBJ1-1, with TRBD1 matching 7 bases. CDR3: CASTLDRRAEAFF. In DNA form, the CDR3 reads TGTGCCAGCACCCTGGACAGGAGGGCTGAAGCTTTCTTT. The full variable domain, with the rest looked up from reference TRBV2 and TRBJ1-1, is EPEVTQTPSHQVTQMGQEVILRCVPISNHLYFYWYRQILGQKVEFLVSFYNNEISEKSEIFDDQFSVERPDGSNFTLKIRSTKLEDSAMYFCASTLDRRAEAFFGQGTRLTVV.